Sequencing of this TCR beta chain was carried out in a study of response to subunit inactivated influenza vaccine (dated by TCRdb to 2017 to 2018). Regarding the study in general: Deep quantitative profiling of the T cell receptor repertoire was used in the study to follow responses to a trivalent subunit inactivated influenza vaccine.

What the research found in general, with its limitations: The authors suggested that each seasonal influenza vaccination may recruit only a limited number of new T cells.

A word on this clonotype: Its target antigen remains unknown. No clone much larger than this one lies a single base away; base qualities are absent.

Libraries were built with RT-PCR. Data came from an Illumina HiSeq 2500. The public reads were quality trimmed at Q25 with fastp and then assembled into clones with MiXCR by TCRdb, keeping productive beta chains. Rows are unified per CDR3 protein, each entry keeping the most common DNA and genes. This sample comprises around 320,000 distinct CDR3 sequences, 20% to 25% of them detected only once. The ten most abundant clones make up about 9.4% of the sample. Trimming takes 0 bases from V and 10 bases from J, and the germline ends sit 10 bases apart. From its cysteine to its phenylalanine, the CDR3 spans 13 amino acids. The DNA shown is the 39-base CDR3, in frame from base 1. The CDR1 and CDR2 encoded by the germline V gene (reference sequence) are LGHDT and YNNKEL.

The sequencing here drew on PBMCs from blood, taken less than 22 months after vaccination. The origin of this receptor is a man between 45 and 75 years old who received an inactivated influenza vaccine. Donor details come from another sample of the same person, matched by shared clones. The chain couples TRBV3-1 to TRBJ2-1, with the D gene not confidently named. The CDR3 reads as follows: CASSQDREAEQFF. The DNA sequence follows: TGTGCCAGCAGCCAAGATCGAGAGGCAGAGCAGTTCTTC.